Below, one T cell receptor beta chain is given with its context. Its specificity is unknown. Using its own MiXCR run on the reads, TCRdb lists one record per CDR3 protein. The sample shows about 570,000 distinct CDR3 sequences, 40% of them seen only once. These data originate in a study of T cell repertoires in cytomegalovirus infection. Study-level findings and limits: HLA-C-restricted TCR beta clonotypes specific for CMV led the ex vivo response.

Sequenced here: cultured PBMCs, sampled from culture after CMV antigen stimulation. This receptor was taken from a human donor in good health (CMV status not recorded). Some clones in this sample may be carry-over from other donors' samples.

CDR3 protein: CASSRSRGRLDGYTF. CDR3 nucleotides: TGCGCCAGCAGCCGGTCCAGGGGGCGACTCGATGGCTACACCTTC. This chain joins TRBV4-1 and TRBJ1-2; TRBD1 matches at 8 bases. CDR1 and CDR2 from the germline V gene are MGHRA and YSYEKL. This CDR3 comprises 15 residues. V was pared by 4 bases and J by 6 bases, with 10 bases of the junction left unmatched.